One sample yielded the 18 T cell receptor beta chains listed below, sequenced in a study of shared clonotypes between healthy human individuals. TCRdb's copy holds only in-frame clones and misses some; the assay was immunoSEQ multiplex PCR. The repertoire consists of some 2 million clones, with 95% occurring once and the leading ten covering more than 0.1%. The sequenced material came from naive CD4+ T cells sorted from blood. Subset of the sample: CD45RA+ positively selected. The receptors shown here come from a man between 18 and 35 years old in good health.

Concerning this clone: This CDR3 is also generated by other DNA sequences in the sample. The chain has TRBV30 and TRBJ1-2, with TRBD1 matching over 7 bases. The CDR3 sequence is 12 residues long. CDR1 and CDR2 from the germline V gene are GTSNPN and SVGIG (reference sequence). With V trimmed by 0 bases and J by 8 bases, 3 bases remained unmatched. CDR3 in DNA: TGTGCCTGGAGTGTGACAGGGTGGGGCTACACCTTC. This translates into CAWSVTGWGYTF.

This clone was found once. The V and J genes are TRBV11-3 and TRBJ1-1; D is unresolved. Trimming pared 1 base from V and 4 bases from J, leaving 7 bases between. CDR1 is SGHNT and CDR2 is YENEEA in the germline V gene. The CDR3 spans 13 residues. CDR3 DNA: TGTGCCAGCAGCTTAGGAGTGGGCACTGAAGCTTTCTTT. It encodes CASSLGVGTEAFF.

The chain links TRBV11-1 to TRBJ2-3, with 12 bases that match TRBD2. Trimming at V came to 4 bases and at J to 5 bases, leaving 4 bases not matched to a gene. The germline gives CDR1 SGHAT, CDR2 FQDESV (reference sequence). This CDR3 has 15 amino acids. This chain's CDR3 is CASSSRLAGVDTQYF. DNA of the CDR3: TGTGCCAGCAGCTCGCGACTAGCGGGGGTAGATACGCAGTATTTT.

The rearrangement joins TRBV30 to TRBJ1-3; D unresolved. The CDR3 sequence is 14 residues long. The V end lost 7 bases, the J end lost 2 bases, and 15 bases lay between the germline ends. Germline V gene data show CDR1 as GTSNPN and CDR2 as SVGIG (reference sequence). This CDR3 is CASNPPGAGNTIYF. CDR3 sequence (DNA): TGTGCCTCCAACCCCCCAGGAGCTGGAAACACCATATATTTT.

The chain combines TRBV7-2 with TRBJ2-1; TRBD2 matches 9 bases. The CDR3 spans 15 residues. After removal of 6 bases from V and 0 bases from J, the junction contained 3 bases not matched to a gene. Germline CDR1 reads SGHTA; CDR2 reads FQGNSA. The CDR3 loop is CASRRLADSYNEQFF. The CDR3, as DNA: TGTGCCAGCAGAAGACTAGCGGACTCCTACAATGAGCAGTTCTTC. The variable domain in full, completed from reference TRBV7-2 and TRBJ2-1, reads GAGVSQSPSNKVTEKGKDVELRCDPISGHTALYWYRQSLGQGLEFLIYFQGNSAPDKSGLPSDRFSAERTGGSVSTLTIQRTQQEDSAVYLCASRRLADSYNEQFFGPGTRLTVL.

The chain uses TRBV2 and TRBJ1-1; D is unclear. The CDR3 runs 15 residues. Trimming shortened V by 8 bases and J by 0 bases, and 16 bases separated the two germline ends. The germline V gene has CDR1 SNHLY and CDR2 FYNNEI. The CDR3 DNA is TGTGCCAGCTTACCGTATAGGAATGTGAACACTGAAGCTTTCTTT. This translates into CASLPYRNVNTEAFF.

The V gene is TRBV27, the J gene TRBJ2-7, with D perhaps being TRBD1 or TRBD2 (5 bases each). This CDR3 comprises 15 residues. Per the germline V gene, CDR1 is MNHEY and CDR2 is SMNVEV (reference sequence). The V end lost 4 bases, the J end lost 4 bases, and 17 bases lay between the germline ends. The CDR3 is CASSSLGAERYEQYF. DNA of the CDR3: TGTGCCAGCAGTTCCCTCGGGGCGGAACGTTACGAGCAGTACTTC.

This rearrangement joins TRBV14 to TRBJ2-7; TRBD1 aligns across 9 bases. This CDR3 spans 14 amino acids. The ends lost 4 bases at V and 5 bases at J; junction bases unmatched: 6. The germline CDR1 and CDR2 sequences are SGHDN and FVKESK. The DNA of the CDR3 is TGTGCCAGCAGCCCGGGACAGGGTGTCCACGAGCAGTACTTC. Its translation: CASSPGQGVHEQYF.

J is TRBJ2-1 and V is TRBV9, with 9 bases identical to TRBD1. Looked up from germline, CDR1 is SGDLS and CDR2 is YYNGEE. The ends lost 6 bases at V and 3 bases at J; junction bases unmatched: 7. This CDR3 comprises 15 residues. In DNA form, the CDR3 reads TGTGCCAGCAACCCACAGGGGGCTATCTACAATGAGCAGTTCTTC. Residues: CASNPQGAIYNEQFF.

V gene TRBV5-1 combines with J gene TRBJ1-6, with 7 bases that match TRBD1. J was trimmed by 6 bases and V by 0 bases; bases with no gene match: 9. In germline, CDR1 is SGHRS, CDR2 YFSETQ. CDR3 length equals 17 residues. The DNA of the CDR3 is TGCGCCAGCAGCTTGGCTCAGGGAGGGGGCCGTAATTCACCCCTCCACTTT. This encodes CASSLAQGGGRNSPLHF.

In its sample, this clone was seen once. This chain connects TRBV7-6 to TRBJ2-1; D not certain. V shed 5 bases and J shed 9 bases, with 14 bases lying between them. The germline gives CDR1 SGHVS, CDR2 FNYEAQ. This CDR3 has 13 residues. The CDR3, as DNA: TGTGCCAGCAGCCTAGTCACAGTCTCTGAGCAGTTCTTC. It specifies CASSLVTVSEQFF.

Remarks on this clone: This CDR3 is also generated by other DNA sequences in the sample. The CDR3 bases are TGCGCCAGCAGCTTGGCCGGAAGGGAGACCCAGTACTTC. This sequence encodes CASSLAGRETQYF. The chain recombines TRBV5-1 with TRBJ2-5, with no clear D. CDR3 size: 13 residues. Germline V lookup: CDR1 SGHRS, CDR2 YFSETQ. Trimming pared 0 bases from V and 5 bases from J, leaving 8 bases between.

The chain couples TRBV5-4 to TRBJ2-7; a possible D gene is TRBD2 (6 bases). V was cut by 0 bases and J by 1 base, with 14 bases left in between. This CDR3 region has 16 residues. Germline V gives CDR1 SGHNT, CDR2 YYREEE (reference sequence). CDR3 nucleotides: TGTGCCAGCAGCTTGGGAACGGGAGTAGGGTCCTACGAGCAGTACTTC. This encodes CASSLGTGVGSYEQYF.

The CDR3 loop is CASSPTEYGNTIYF. The CDR3 nucleotides are TGCGCCAGCAGCCCGACAGAATACGGAAACACCATATATTTT. The chain links TRBV5-1 to TRBJ1-3; D is perhaps TRBD1 (5 bases). V lost 4 bases, J lost 4 bases, and 12 bases lay in between. Germline lookup yields CDR1 SGHRS and CDR2 YFSETQ. This CDR3 has 14 residues.

V is TRBV5-1 and J is TRBJ2-7, with D perhaps TRBD1 (6 bases). V was cut by 4 bases and J by 5 bases, with 16 bases left in between. The CDR3 is 14 residues long. The germline V gene has CDR1 SGHRS and CDR2 YFSETQ. This CDR3 is CASSPRQVEHEQYF. In DNA, the CDR3 is TGCGCCAGCAGCCCGAGACAGGTTGAACACGAGCAGTACTTC.

This chain links TRBV30 with TRBJ1-2; the match to TRBD1 covers 7 bases. Germline V CDR1 and CDR2: GTSNPN, SVGIG (reference sequence). Trimming took 2 bases from V and 7 from J; bases not matched to a gene: 1. The CDR3 consists of 11 residues. The CDR3 loop is CAWSNRGGYTF. Written as DNA, the CDR3 is TGTGCCTGGAGTAACAGGGGTGGCTACACCTTC.

The chain links TRBV10-1 to TRBJ1-5; 7 positions agree with TRBD1. The CDR3 runs to 16 residues. The germline V gene has CDR1 WNHNN and CDR2 SYGVQD (reference sequence). The V gene end was trimmed by 7 bases and the J gene end by 4 bases; junction bases not matched to a gene: 13. The chain's CDR3 is CASTQRGTETNQPQHF. The CDR3 DNA follows: TGCGCCAGCACCCAAAGAGGGACAGAAACGAATCAGCCCCAGCATTTT.

The CDR3 loop is CASRSGQYYEQYF. CDR3 nucleotides: TGTGCCAGCAGGTCGGGACAGTACTACGAGCAGTACTTC. The rearrangement links TRBV6-1 to TRBJ2-7, with 7 bases matching TRBD1. The V gene's germline CDR1 is MNHNS and CDR2 SASEGT. V gave up 6 bases and J gave up 3 bases; unmatched junction bases: 5. The CDR3 is 13 residues long.